One TCR beta chain is described in this entry. This entry belongs to a study of blood T cell repertoires in COVID-19. TCRdb's table, derived via immunoSEQ multiplex PCR, lists solely in-frame clones and lacks some. The sample includes 250,000 to 400,000 clones, about 90% of them seen just once. The CDR3 is made up of 15 amino acids. Looked up from germline, CDR1 is LNHDA and CDR2 is SQIVND (reference sequence). Trimming at V came to 0 bases and at J to 3 bases, leaving 3 bases not matched to a gene. V and J are TRBV19 and TRBJ2-7, with 9 nucleotides matching TRBD1. The specimen was peripheral blood. The clonotype originates from a woman aged 25 to 39 with COVID-19, enrolled during active disease. CDR3 protein: CASSIEGQGIYEQYF. CDR3 DNA sequence: TGTGCCAGTAGTATAGAGGGACAGGGCATCTACGAGCAGTACTTC.